This T cell receptor beta chain was found in a study of T-cell reconstitution after alpha-beta-depleted transplantation in children (dated by TCRdb to 2016 to 2018). For the study in its entirety: Using TCR repertoire profiling, the study quantitatively followed how T-cell immune reconstitution unfolded in children after TCRalphabeta/CD19-depleted allogeneic hematopoietic cell transplantation.

The method was PCR. TCRdb shows the sequencer as Illumina HiSeq 2500. Molecular barcoding was employed in the preparation of TCR libraries, with unique molecular identifiers being used to normalize TCRbeta repertoire quantification. The raw public reads went through TCRdb reprocessing: fastp at Q25, MiXCR clone calling, in-frame beta chains kept. Each entry merges the rows of one CDR3 protein and shows their most common DNA and genes. The sample has around 250,000 distinct CDR3 sequences on record, roughly a quarter of them singletons. 2% to 3% of the sample is taken by the ten largest. What the study reported, not specific to this receptor: Over subsequent months, a decline in hyperexpanded clone frequencies was noted, and after one year, T-cell counts and TCRbeta diversity were mostly ascribed to newly produced T cells. In some patients, the high TCRbeta diversity seen at day 60 was put down to recipient T cells and intrathymic progenitors that had survived conditioning. The apparently early recovery of alphabetaT-cell counts about two months after transplant reportedly depended on only several hundred rapidly expanded clones that came from non-depleted graft cells.

The sample's treatment or condition, from its label and the paper: allogeneic hematopoietic cell transplantation with graft depleted of TCRalphabeta T cells and CD19 B cells. TCRalphabeta/CD19-depleted allogeneic hematopoietic cell grafts were given to the transplant recipients, all of whom were children. The CDR3 sequence holds 16 residues, the cysteine and phenylalanine included. The entry retains the CDR3 DNA only, 48 bases that are in frame from base 1. Compared with germline, V lacks 0 bases and J lacks 2 bases; bases without a gene match: 1. CDR1 and CDR2 were assigned from the germline V gene as MGHRA and YSYEKL. About this clonotype: Its specific antigen is unknown. Per-base quality was not reported, and no clone a single base away is much larger than it.

The chain links TRBV4-1 with TRBJ2-6, and TRBD2 matches 7 of the central bases. This receptor was identified in a girl aged 2-10 years with Fanconi anemia, due to receive a stem cell transplant. The source material was PBMCs, sampled before TCRalphabeta/CD19-depleted stem cell transplant. This receptor carries the CDR3 CASSQDGGAGANVLTF. The DNA is TGCGCCAGCAGCCAAGATGGGGGGGCTGGGGCCAACGTCCTGACTTTC.